The 18 T cell receptor beta chains reported below all come from one sample, sequenced in a study of T cell responses to AZD1222 COVID-19 vaccine. Sequencing was performed with immunoSEQ multiplex PCR; in TCRdb, only in-frame clones are kept and a portion is missing. The repertoire has about 270,000 clones, around 93% of them found once; the top ten carry around 0.57%. Sequenced material: peripheral blood, taken 28 days after the second AZD1222 dose. The receptors were sampled from an adult who received the AZD1222 COVID-19 vaccine.

V and J are TRBV6-5 and TRBJ2-2; tentative D call: TRBD2 (6 bases). The CDR3 runs 16 residues. V was cut by 0 bases and J by 6 bases, with 14 bases left in between. Germline CDR1 MNHEY, CDR2 SVGAGI. The chain's CDR3 is CASSYSPGDESGELFF. The CDR3 DNA sequence: TGTGCCAGCAGTTACTCCCCGGGGGATGAATCCGGGGAGCTGTTTTTT.

This chain links TRBV3-1 (or the pseudogene TRBV3-2) with TRBJ1-2; D gene uncertain. This CDR3 comprises 14 residues. Per germline, CDR1 LGHDT and CDR2 YNNKEL (reference sequence). The V end was cut by 3 bases, the J end by 2 bases, with 10 bases between. CDR3 bases: TGTGCCAGCAGCCACCTCGGTGAGAACTATGGCTACACCTTC. Translating it yields CASSHLGENYGYTF.

The genes are TRBV18 and TRBJ1-4; perhaps TRBD1 as D (5 bases). CDR3 length equals 14 residues. The germline V and J ends were trimmed by 5 bases and 0 bases, with 7 bases remaining between them. Germline V gene data show CDR1 as KGHSH and CDR2 as LQKENI. The CDR3 DNA reads TGTGCCAGCTCAGGGGGAGCAACTAATGAAAAACTGTTTTTT. Encoded protein: CASSGGATNEKLFF.

V and J are TRBV19 and TRBJ1-2; D gene unclear. Trimming cost V 3 bases and J 0 bases, with 11 bases left between them. Germline CDR1 is LNHDA and CDR2 is SQIVND (reference sequence). This CDR3 comprises 15 residues. The CDR3 nucleotides are TGTGCCAGTAGTATTATCTGGGATACTAACTATGGCTACACCTTC. As protein: CASSIIWDTNYGYTF.

This chain links TRBV9 with TRBJ1-3, with TRBD1 matching over 7 bases. The CDR3 runs 15 residues. J gave up 4 bases and V 2 bases, and 6 bases lay outside the gene matches. From germline, CDR1 is SGDLS and CDR2 YYNGEE. CDR3 DNA: TGTGCCAGCAGCGTCGAGGGGGCCGTGGGAAACACCATATATTTT. Amino acid sequence: CASSVEGAVGNTIYF.

The chain links TRBV18 to TRBJ2-2, with D hard to call. Germline assignment: CDR1 KGHSH and CDR2 LQKENI. The CDR3 is made up of 18 amino acids. Trimming removed 3 bases at V and 0 bases at J, with 17 bases between. Written as DNA, the CDR3 is TGTGCCAGCTCACCCCCCTCGGGTTTGGCATCGAACACCGGGGAGCTGTTTTTT. Protein product: CASSPPSGLASNTGELFF.

The V call is TRBV9, the J call TRBJ1-1, with D unclear. The CDR3 consists of 14 residues. Germline-derived CDR1 and CDR2 are SGDLS and YYNGEE. Trimming pared 1 base from V and 1 base from J, leaving 8 bases between. Here the CDR3 DNA reads TGTGCCAGCAGCGTACAGGTGGGGAACACTGAAGCTTTCTTT. Residues: CASSVQVGNTEAFF.

The chain recombines TRBV5-5 with TRBJ2-7; 9 positions match TRBD1. This CDR3 is built from 14 residues. V lost 5 bases, J lost 5 bases, and 8 bases stayed unmatched. In germline, CDR1 is SGHKS, CDR2 YYEKEE (reference sequence). The CDR3 spells CASSGQGTRNEQYF. Written as DNA, the CDR3 is TGTGCCAGCAGTGGACAGGGGACGAGAAACGAGCAGTACTTC. Full variable domain (missing parts from reference TRBV5-5 and TRBJ2-7): DAGVTQSPTHLIKTRGQQVTLRCSPISGHKSVSWYQQVLGQGPQFIFQYYEKEERGRGNFPDRFSARQFPNYSSELNVNALLLGDSALYLCASSGQGTRNEQYFGPGTRLTVT.

The chain joins TRBV7-8 to TRBJ1-6; tentatively, D is TRBD1 (6 bases). V was cut by 5 bases and J by 6 bases, with 14 bases left in between. This CDR3 region has 15 residues. The germline V gene has CDR1 SGHVS and CDR2 FQNEAQ. The CDR3 loop is CASSRDRLGNSPLHF. CDR3 sequence (DNA): TGTGCCAGCAGCCGAGACAGGTTGGGTAATTCACCCCTCCACTTT.

The CDR3 DNA follows: TGTGCCAGTAGTCCTACAATCTCGAGGGGGTGGAGCTCCTACGAGCAGTACTTC. Protein sequence: CASSPTISRGWSSYEQYF. The chain is built from TRBV19 and TRBJ2-7; D may be TRBD1 (6 bases). The V gene's germline CDR1 is LNHDA and CDR2 SQIVND (reference sequence). Trimming took 5 bases from V and 0 from J, leaving 23 bases between them. This CDR3 is 18 amino acids long.

The chain is built from TRBV5-1 and TRBJ2-2, with D unclear. The ends were cut back, 4 bases at V and 4 bases at J, with 2 bases in the middle. This CDR3 is built from 11 residues. CDR1 and CDR2 from the germline V gene are SGHRS and YFSETQ. The CDR3 nucleotides are TGCGCCAGCAGCGGCACCGGGGAGCTGTTTTTT. It yields the protein CASSGTGELFF.

The genes are TRBV2 and TRBJ2-2; D gene unclear. The V gene lost 5 bases and the J gene lost 4 bases, with 14 bases spanning the gap. The germline V gene encodes CDR1 SNHLY and CDR2 FYNNEI. The CDR3 is made up of 15 amino acids. The CDR3 sequence is CASSSDQPGTGELFF. CDR3 in DNA: TGTGCCAGCAGTTCGGACCAGCCCGGCACCGGGGAGCTGTTTTTT.

The rearrangement uses TRBV3-1 (or the pseudogene TRBV3-2) and TRBJ2-5, with 7 bases that match TRBD1. Germline assignment: CDR1 LGHDT and CDR2 YNNKEL (reference sequence). V lost 1 base and J lost 5; bases outside the gene matches: 4. This CDR3 has 14 residues. The CDR3 coding sequence is TGTGCCAGCAGCCAAGGAGGGGGCCGGGAGACCCAGTACTTC. This encodes CASSQGGGRETQYF.

V is TRBV7-8 and J is TRBJ2-1; 7 nucleotides match TRBD2. Germline-derived CDR1 and CDR2 are SGHVS and FQNEAQ. The V and J ends lost 2 bases and 5 bases, in that order; junction bases with no gene match: 6. The CDR3 loop spans 15 amino acids. In DNA form, the CDR3 reads TGTGCCAGCAGCTTAATTCGTGGGGGGGACAATGAGCAGTTCTTC. Translation gives CASSLIRGGDNEQFF.

This rearrangement joins TRBV6-1 to TRBJ1-5; no reliable D call. Trimming removed 1 base from V and 5 bases from J, with 9 bases in between. Germline CDR1 MNHNS, CDR2 SASEGT. The CDR3 is 14 amino acids. In DNA form, the CDR3 reads TGTGCCAGCAGTGAAGGGACCTTAGATCAGCCCCAGCATTTT. Its translation: CASSEGTLDQPQHF.

This chain connects TRBV11-3 to TRBJ1-1; no definite D call. The CDR3 consists of 13 residues. Germline CDR1 reads SGHNT; CDR2 reads YENEEA. Trimming pared 2 bases from V and 4 bases from J, leaving 8 bases between. DNA for the CDR3: TGTGCCAGCAGCTTAAGTGTTTTCACTGAAGCTTTCTTT. It specifies CASSLSVFTEAFF. Full variable domain (rest looked up from reference TRBV11-3 and TRBJ1-1): EAGVVQSPRYKIIEKKQPVAFWCNPISGHNTLYWYLQNLGQGPELLIRYENEEAVDDSQLPKDRFSAERLKGVDSTLKIQPAELGDSAVYLCASSLSVFTEAFFGQGTRLTVV.

The CDR3: CASRVAGATNEKLFF. As DNA, the CDR3 is TGTGCCAGCAGGGTCGCCGGGGCAACTAATGAAAAACTGTTTTTT. The chain recombines TRBV6-5 with TRBJ1-4; D gene uncertain. V shed 6 bases and J shed 0 bases, with 11 bases lying between them. CDR1 is MNHEY, CDR2 SVGAGI, per germline. CDR3 length: 15 amino acids.

The V and J genes are TRBV29-1 and TRBJ2-3; 14 nucleotides match TRBD2. J gave up 14 bases and V 8 bases, and 9 bases lay outside the gene matches. CDR1 SQVTM and CDR2 ANQGSEA come from the germline V gene. The CDR3 consists of 12 residues. The CDR3 protein is CSTGLAGAPSYF. In nucleotides, the CDR3 is TGCAGCACGGGACTAGCGGGGGCCCCGTCGTATTTT.